Listed here are 15 T cell receptor beta chains from one sample, sequenced in a study of human T cells and chemical hapten exposure. Noted time point: pre-sensitization, week 0. Documented treatment: therapeutic diphenylcyclopropenone sensitization with weekly scalp DPC. Each CDR3 protein is one row after TCRdb ran MiXCR on the RACE reads. The sample has some 300,000 distinct CDR3 sequences; about 5.4% are singletons. The sequenced sample was whole blood, obtained in connection with sensitization to the hapten diphenylcyclopropenone (DPC). These TCRs come from a woman under 30 with alopecia areata. Some clones in this sample may be carry-over from other donors' samples.

This clonotype was found many times. The chain joins TRBV29-1 to TRBJ1-2, with D perhaps TRBD1 (6 bases). From germline, CDR1 is SQVTM and CDR2 ANQGSEA. This CDR3 has 13 amino acids. Trimming shortened V by 1 base and J by 7 bases, and 13 bases separated the two germline ends. CDR3 DNA sequence: TGCAGCGTTGAAGCCTTTCACAGGGTTGGCTACACCTTC. Protein sequence: CSVEAFHRVGYTF.

The chain couples TRBV13 to TRBJ2-2; D is unresolved. The CDR3 runs to 13 residues. Deletions cut 8 bases from V and 4 bases from J, with 11 bases between. From germline, CDR1 is PRHDT and CDR2 FYEKMQ (reference sequence). CDR3 DNA: TGTGCCAGCTATATAGTTGGCACCGGGGAGCTGTTTTTT. Amino acids: CASYIVGTGELFF.

This clonotype has a count of ten or more. V is TRBV12-5 and J is TRBJ2-3, with TRBD1 matching 11 bases. Unmatched junction bases numbered 7, after V lost 6 bases and J lost 5 bases. Germline CDR1 and CDR2: LGHNT and FRNRAP. This CDR3 has 15 residues. The CDR3 sequence: CASGGQGAGGDTQYF. The CDR3 DNA reads as TGTGCTAGTGGAGGACAGGGGGCAGGAGGAGATACGCAGTATTTT. Looking up the rest from reference TRBV12-5 and TRBJ2-3 gives the full variable domain: DARVTQTPRHKVTEMGQEVTMRCQPILGHNTVFWYRQTMMQGLELLAYFRNRAPLDDSGMPKDRFSAEMPDATLATLKIQPSEPRDSAVYFCASGGQGAGGDTQYFGPGTRLTVL.

This chain joins TRBV12-3 or TRBV12-4 and TRBJ1-1; D not certain. The length of the CDR3 is 16 residues. The ends were cut back, 10 bases at V and 1 base at J, with 22 bases in the middle. The CDR3 spells CATLNGYAGPNTEAFF. The CDR3 nucleotides are TGTGCCACCCTGAATGGGTACGCAGGTCCGAACACTGAAGCTTTCTTT.

The chain employs TRBV4-3 and TRBJ2-5; TRBD2 might be the D (6 bases). The CDR3 sequence is 15 residues long. Trimming took off 3 bases at V and 4 bases at J, with 15 bases between the two ends. Per the germline V gene, CDR1 is LGHNA and CDR2 is YSLEER. CDR3 residues: CASSQGVTSRETQYF. In DNA, the CDR3 is TGCGCCAGCAGCCAGGGTGTCACTAGCCGAGAGACCCAGTACTTC.

The chain links TRBV5-6 to TRBJ1-5; D ambiguous. The CDR3 sequence is 15 residues long. Between the trimmed V and J ends, which lost 4 bases and 0 bases, there was a span of 11 bases. Germline V gene lookup returns CDR1 SGHDT and CDR2 YYEEEE. The CDR3 DNA follows: TGTGCCAGCAGCGAGGGTCTTTATAGCAATCAGCCCCAGCATTTT. Its protein product is CASSEGLYSNQPQHF.

V usage is TRBV5-1 and J usage is TRBJ2-6, with 8 bases aligning to TRBD1. V dropped 7 bases and J dropped 0; count of bases not matched to a gene: 3. Looked up from germline, CDR1 is SGHRS and CDR2 is YFSETQ. This CDR3 is built from 15 residues. Here the CDR3 reads CASGTGSSGANVLTF. CDR3 DNA: TGCGCCAGCGGGACAGGTAGCTCTGGGGCCAACGTCCTGACTTTC.

This clonotype was observed a handful of times. V and J are TRBV3-1 and TRBJ2-7; no clear D. Trimming took 4 bases from V and 3 from J, leaving 13 bases between them. Germline V gene data show CDR1 as LGHDT and CDR2 as YNNKEL (reference sequence). The CDR3 runs 14 residues. Here the CDR3 reads CASSPRAAFYEQYF. Here the CDR3 DNA reads TGTGCCAGCAGCCCCCGAGCAGCCTTCTACGAGCAGTACTTC.

This chain uses TRBV2 with TRBJ1-2; unclear D gene. The germline V and J ends were trimmed by 6 bases and 8 bases, with 19 bases remaining between them. CDR3 length: 14 residues. CDR1 and CDR2 (germline): SNHLY, FYNNEI. The DNA for the CDR3 is TGTGCCAGCAGCAAAGAGGAGGGAATCACCGGCTACACCTTC. This translates into CASSKEEGITGYTF.

This clonotype was counted only a few times. The V and J genes are TRBV5-1 and TRBJ1-5; D is perhaps TRBD1 (6 bases). The CDR3 covers 14 residues. Germline V gives CDR1 SGHRS, CDR2 YFSETQ. V was clipped by 2 bases and J by 2 bases, with 8 bases between them. The CDR3 spells CASSFEGGNQPQHF. Written as DNA, the CDR3 is TGCGCCAGCAGCTTCGAGGGGGGCAATCAGCCCCAGCATTTT.

This clonotype showed up many times. This rearrangement joins TRBV20-1 to TRBJ2-7; D gene ambiguous. Trimming stripped 2 bases from V and 6 bases from J, with 11 bases between. Germline CDR1 reads DFQATT; CDR2 reads SNEGSKA (reference sequence). This CDR3 spans 12 amino acids. CDR3 amino acids: CSARPLEAEQYF. The CDR3 DNA is TGCAGTGCTAGACCTCTTGAGGCCGAGCAGTACTTC.

In its sample, this clonotype was seen a few times. The DNA of the CDR3 is TGTGCCAGCAGCTCCGGACGCTATAATGAAAAACTGTTTTTT. Amino acids: CASSSGRYNEKLFF. The chain recombines TRBV3-1 with TRBJ1-4, with no clear D. The germline V gene has CDR1 LGHDT and CDR2 YNNKEL (reference sequence). V lost 5 bases to trimming and J lost 4 bases, with 11 bases between them. The CDR3 is made up of 14 amino acids.

The gene calls are TRBV11-2 and TRBJ2-1, with 9 bases aligning to TRBD2. This CDR3 has 16 residues. V shed 4 bases and J 3 bases; nucleotides not matched to a gene: 7. Per germline, CDR1 SGHAT and CDR2 FQNNGV. The CDR3 nucleotides are TGTGCCAGCAGCTCTCTCGCGGGGGGGCGCTACAATGAGCAGTTCTTC. It specifies CASSSLAGGRYNEQFF.

This clonotype has at least ten counts. The chain links TRBV6-5 to TRBJ1-1; D unresolved. V lost 0 bases to trimming and J lost 5 bases, with 19 bases between them. This CDR3 has 17 amino acids. Per the germline V gene, CDR1 is MNHEY and CDR2 is SVGAGI. CDR3 DNA sequence: TGTGCCAGCAGTTACTCGCTTTTAGTCACACAAACAACTGAAGCTTTCTTT. Translating it yields CASSYSLLVTQTTEAFF.

This clonotype was observed a handful of times. The gene calls are TRBV3-1 and TRBJ2-5; 13 bases align to TRBD2. The V and J ends lost 1 base and 2 bases, in that order; junction bases with no gene match: 4. The length of the CDR3 is 17 residues. Germline loops: CDR1 LGHDT, CDR2 YNNKEL (reference sequence). CDR3: CASSQGRTSGGQETQYF. CDR3 sequence (DNA): TGTGCCAGCAGCCAAGGCCGGACTAGCGGGGGTCAAGAGACCCAGTACTTC.